This T cell receptor beta chain was profiled in a study of T cell responses to AZD1222 COVID-19 vaccine. TCRdb's table, derived via immunoSEQ multiplex PCR, lists solely in-frame clones and lacks some. Of some 140,000 clones listed, 90% to 95% are singletons. This clone was detected once. Germline assignment: CDR1 LGHNT and CDR2 FRNRAP. CDR3 length: 12 residues. The V end was cut by 7 bases, the J end by 6 bases, with 12 bases between. V usage is TRBV12-5 and J usage is TRBJ1-1; possible D gene TRBD1, 5 bases. This TCR was sampled from an adult who received the AZD1222 COVID-19 vaccine. The sample in question was peripheral blood, obtained 28 days after the second AZD1222 dose. Written as DNA, the CDR3 is TGTGCTAGTGCCCAATCAGGGTCTGAAGCTTTCTTT. The encoded protein is CASAQSGSEAFF.